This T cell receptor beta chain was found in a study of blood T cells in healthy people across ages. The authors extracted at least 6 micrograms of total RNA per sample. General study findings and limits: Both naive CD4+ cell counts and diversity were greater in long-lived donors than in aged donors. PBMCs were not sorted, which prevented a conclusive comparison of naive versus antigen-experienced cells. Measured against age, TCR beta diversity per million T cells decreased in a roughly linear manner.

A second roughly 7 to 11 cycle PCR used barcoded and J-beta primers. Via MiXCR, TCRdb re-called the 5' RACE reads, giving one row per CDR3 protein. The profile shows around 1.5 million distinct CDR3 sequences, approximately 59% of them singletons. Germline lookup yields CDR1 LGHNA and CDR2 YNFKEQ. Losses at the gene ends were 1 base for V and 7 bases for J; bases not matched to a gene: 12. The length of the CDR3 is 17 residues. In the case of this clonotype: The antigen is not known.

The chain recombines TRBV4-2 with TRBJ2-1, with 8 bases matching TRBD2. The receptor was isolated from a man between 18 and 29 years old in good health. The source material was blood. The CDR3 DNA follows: TGTGCCAGCAGCCAAGTCGGGTCGGGAGGGCCGGGTAATGAGCAGTTCTTC. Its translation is CASSQVGSGGPGNEQFF.